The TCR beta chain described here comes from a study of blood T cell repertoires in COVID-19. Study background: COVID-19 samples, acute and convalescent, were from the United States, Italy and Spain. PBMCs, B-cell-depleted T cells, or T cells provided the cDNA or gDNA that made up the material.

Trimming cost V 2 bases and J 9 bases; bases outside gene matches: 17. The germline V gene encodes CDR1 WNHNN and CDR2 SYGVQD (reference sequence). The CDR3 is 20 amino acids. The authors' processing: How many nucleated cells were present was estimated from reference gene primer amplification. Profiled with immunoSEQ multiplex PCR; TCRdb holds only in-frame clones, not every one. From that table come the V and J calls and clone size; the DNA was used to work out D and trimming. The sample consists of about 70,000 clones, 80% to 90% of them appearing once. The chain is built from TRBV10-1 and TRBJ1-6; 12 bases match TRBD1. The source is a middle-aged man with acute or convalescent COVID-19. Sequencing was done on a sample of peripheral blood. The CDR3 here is CASSENPFLGTGGGISPLHF. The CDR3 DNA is TGCGCCAGCAGTGAGAACCCTTTCCTAGGGACAGGGGGCGGTATTTCACCCCTCCACTTT.